Below are 24 T cell receptor beta chains sequenced from a single sample in a study of OX40 agonist ivuxolimab in advanced cancers. Libraries were prepared by immunoSEQ multiplex PCR; TCRdb keeps only in-frame clonotypes and omits some of them. There are 85,000 to 100,000 clones in the sample; approximately 90% occur only once, and 0.79% lies in the top ten. Sequenced here: CD4+ or CD8+ T cells sorted from blood, sampled in a trial of the OX40 agonist ivuxolimab. The receptors originated from an adult with an advanced solid tumor such as melanoma, head and neck, liver or kidney cancer.

The chain recombines TRBV5-1 with TRBJ2-1; D not resolved. V lost 0 bases and J 3 bases, leaving 10 bases between the germline ends. Germline lookup yields CDR1 SGHRS and CDR2 YFSETQ. This CDR3 is built from 15 residues. CDR3 amino acids: CASSLGGSVYNEQFF. DNA for the CDR3: TGCGCCAGCAGCTTGGGAGGATCGGTCTACAATGAGCAGTTCTTC.

The chain uses TRBV28 and TRBJ1-1; D possibly corresponds to TRBD1 (6 bases). The CDR3 is 19 residues long. Germline V gene lookup returns CDR1 MDHEN and CDR2 SYDVKM. Trimming took 3 bases from V and 1 from J, leaving 24 bases between them. The CDR3 nucleotides read TGTGCCAGCAGTTTGGGGGGATGGGGGGCGCGTAAAGGGAACACTGAAGCTTTCTTT. It is translated as CASSLGGWGARKGNTEAFF.

CDR3 DNA sequence: TGTGCCAGCAGCTTCAAGGACGGCACCATATATTTT. It encodes CASSFKDGTIYF. This chain uses TRBV7-9 with TRBJ1-3; the D is unclear. This CDR3 comprises 12 residues. The V end lost 3 bases, the J end lost 9 bases, and 9 bases lay between the germline ends. Looked up from germline, CDR1 is SEHNR and CDR2 is FQNEAQ (reference sequence).

V gene TRBV5-3 combines with J gene TRBJ1-1; no definite D call. TRBV5-3 is reported as an ORF; its role is uncertain. Trimming left V 5 bases short and J 0 bases short, with 14 bases between. This CDR3 is built from 15 residues. CDR3 region: CARRSSPRMNTEAFF. Here the CDR3 DNA reads TGTGCCAGAAGGTCCTCCCCCAGGATGAACACTGAAGCTTTCTTT.

The chain joins TRBV9 to TRBJ1-1; D unresolved. The CDR3 loop spans 12 amino acids. V was shortened by 7 bases and J by 4 bases, with 11 bases between the two germline ends. In germline, CDR1 is SGDLS, CDR2 YYNGEE. This chain's CDR3 is CASGRERTEAFF. As DNA, the CDR3 is TGTGCCAGCGGACGGGAGCGCACTGAAGCTTTCTTT.

This chain links TRBV30 with TRBJ2-5; 9 nucleotides agree with TRBD2. This CDR3 is built from 14 residues. Germline V lookup: CDR1 GTSNPN, CDR2 SVGIG (reference sequence). V trimming: 3 bases; J trimming: 1 base; junction bases outside the gene matches: 3. CDR3 in amino acids: CAWRKAGGQETQYF. The CDR3 region has the DNA TGTGCCTGGAGAAAAGCGGGGGGCCAAGAGACCCAGTACTTC.

V is TRBV2 and J is TRBJ2-3, with 11 bases fitting TRBD2. V gave up 7 bases and J gave up 4 bases; unmatched junction bases: 7. Germline V CDR1 and CDR2: SNHLY, FYNNEI. The CDR3 consists of 15 residues. For the CDR3, the DNA is TGTGCCAGCATACTAGCGGGGGTTGGGGCAGATACGCAGTATTTT. Translating gives CASILAGVGADTQYF.

Only one count was recorded for this clone. The rearrangement uses TRBV30 and TRBJ2-1; D unclear. The CDR3 is made up of 11 amino acids. Between the trimmed V and J ends, which lost 0 bases and 14 bases, there was a span of 11 bases. CDR1 is GTSNPN and CDR2 is SVGIG in the germline V gene (reference sequence). CDR3 in amino acids: CAWSVEKAKFF. The CDR3 DNA reads as TGTGCCTGGAGTGTAGAAAAAGCTAAGTTCTTC.

V and J are TRBV6-4 and TRBJ1-4; 10 positions match TRBD1. The ends lost 5 bases at V and 5 bases at J; junction bases unmatched: 5. Germline loops: CDR1 MRHNA, CDR2 SNTAGT. The CDR3 is 15 residues long. CDR3 coding DNA: TGTGCCAGCAGTCGAGGGGGACAGGGGAATGAAAAACTGTTTTTT. Its translation: CASSRGGQGNEKLFF.

Only one count was recorded for this clone. This rearrangement joins TRBV15 to TRBJ2-1; no firm D call. Germline-derived CDR1 and CDR2 are LNHNV and YYDKDF (reference sequence). The CDR3 length is 14 residues. Trimming pared 0 bases from V and 4 bases from J, leaving 7 bases between. CDR3 DNA: TGTGCCACCAGCAGAGAGGGCGGATACAATGAGCAGTTCTTC. This sequence encodes CATSREGGYNEQFF.

J is TRBJ2-2 and V is TRBV5-1, with D hard to call. Trimming pared 7 bases from V and 5 bases from J, leaving 15 bases between. The germline V gene has CDR1 SGHRS and CDR2 YFSETQ. The CDR3 is 14 amino acids. The CDR3 nucleotides read TGCGCCAGCGCATTCTCGAGGCAGACCGGGGAGCTGTTTTTT. Protein: CASAFSRQTGELFF.

Only one count was recorded for this clone. V is TRBV6-5 and J is TRBJ2-1; weak D call: TRBD1 (5 bases). Per germline, CDR1 MNHEY and CDR2 SVGAGI. V dropped 7 bases and J dropped 8 bases, with 21 bases sitting between them. The CDR3 length is 15 residues. Written as DNA, the CDR3 is TGTGCCAGCATAGGGATCGGGCAGGGTTGGGATGAGCAGTTCTTC. Amino acids: CASIGIGQGWDEQFF.

The rearrangement uses TRBV5-4 and TRBJ1-3, with TRBD1 matching over 9 bases. In germline, CDR1 is SGHNT, CDR2 YYREEE (reference sequence). This CDR3 has 17 residues. The V gene end was trimmed by 2 bases and the J gene end by 2 bases; junction bases not matched to a gene: 8. CDR3 in DNA: TGTGCCAGCAGCTTCGGACTGGGACAGGGCACTGGAAACACCATATATTTT. This encodes CASSFGLGQGTGNTIYF.

This clone has only one observation. This sequence joins TRBV19 and TRBJ1-5; D perhaps matches TRBD1 (5 bases). This CDR3 has 16 residues. Per germline, CDR1 LNHDA and CDR2 SQIVND (reference sequence). Trimming took 6 bases from V and 0 from J, leaving 15 bases between them. The CDR3 loop is CASRGTGTSSNQPQHF. The CDR3 DNA reads TGTGCCAGTAGGGGAACAGGAACCAGTAGCAATCAGCCCCAGCATTTT.

The chain combines TRBV30 with TRBJ2-7; 12 bases match TRBD1. This CDR3 is built from 17 residues. Germline CDR1 is GTSNPN and CDR2 is SVGIG (reference sequence). J lost 0 bases, V lost 3 bases, and 9 bases had no gene match. The CDR3 nucleotides are TGTGCCTGGAGATCTAAACCGGGACAGGGGGCCTCCTACGAGCAGTACTTC. Its translation: CAWRSKPGQGASYEQYF.

This clone has a handful of counts. The chain uses TRBV4-2 and TRBJ1-2; D is uncertain. The germline V gene encodes CDR1 LGHNA and CDR2 YNFKEQ. Trimming removed 0 bases at V and 5 bases at J, with 10 bases between. This CDR3 comprises 14 residues. The CDR3 region is CASSQDEGVYGYTF. CDR3 nucleotides: TGTGCCAGCAGCCAAGATGAGGGCGTTTATGGCTACACCTTC.

V and J are TRBV18 and TRBJ1-4, with 10 bases fitting TRBD1. The germline CDR1 and CDR2 sequences are KGHSH and LQKENI. V lost 0 bases, J lost 7 bases, and 2 bases stayed unmatched. This CDR3 region has 15 residues. The CDR3 DNA follows: TGTGCCAGCTCACCACCGGGGGACAGGGGTGAAAAACTGTTTTTT. This encodes CASSPPGDRGEKLFF.

This clone has just one count. The chain has TRBV19 and TRBJ2-1, with D uncertain. This CDR3 has 12 residues. Trimming pared 5 bases from V and 15 bases from J, leaving 17 bases between. CDR1 is LNHDA and CDR2 is SQIVND in the germline V gene (reference sequence). The CDR3 region has the DNA TGTGCCAGTAGTGAAGGACCAACGGGTAGGTTCTTC. As protein: CASSEGPTGRFF.

This chain uses TRBV7-2 with TRBJ1-1, with D hard to call. Germline V lookup: CDR1 SGHTA, CDR2 FQGNSA. The ends were cut back, 5 bases at V and 12 bases at J, with 16 bases in the middle. The CDR3 loop spans 12 amino acids. DNA of the CDR3: TGTGCCAGCAGCATAGGTGGGTTCGGGACTTTCTTT. It codes for CASSIGGFGTFF.

The chain has TRBV7-9 and TRBJ2-1; 8 nucleotides agree with TRBD1. The CDR3 runs to 14 residues. Germline-derived CDR1 and CDR2 are SEHNR and FQNEAQ (reference sequence). V lost 4 bases and J lost 6; bases outside the gene matches: 5. This chain's CDR3 is CASSSGQVSNEQFF. CDR3 bases: TGTGCCAGCAGCTCGGGACAGGTGAGCAATGAGCAGTTCTTC.

This chain links TRBV5-6 with TRBJ2-3; D is unresolved. V lost 5 bases, J lost 3 bases, and 13 bases lay in between. The CDR3 sequence is 14 residues long. From germline, CDR1 is SGHDT and CDR2 YYEEEE. The CDR3 region is CASRTQGLTDTQYF. For the CDR3, the DNA is TGTGCCAGCAGAACCCAAGGGCTAACAGATACGCAGTATTTT.

This clone was counted a few times. This rearrangement joins TRBV19 to TRBJ1-1; no clear D. The germline V gene has CDR1 LNHDA and CDR2 SQIVND (reference sequence). V shed 6 bases and J shed 0 bases, with 17 bases lying between them. The CDR3 is 16 amino acids. The CDR3 is CASRPGRGGLNTEAFF. In DNA, the CDR3 is TGTGCCAGTAGACCCGGACGGGGAGGGTTGAACACTGAAGCTTTCTTT.

V is TRBV2 and J is TRBJ1-1; TRBD1 might be the D (6 bases). The CDR3 consists of 14 residues. The germline V gene has CDR1 SNHLY and CDR2 FYNNEI. Deletions cut 2 bases from V and 0 bases from J, with 7 bases between. CDR3 region: CASSEQGMNTEAFF. Written as DNA, the CDR3 is TGTGCCAGCAGTGAACAGGGGATGAACACTGAAGCTTTCTTT.

The count of this clone is one. The rearrangement joins TRBV4-2 to TRBJ1-1; D not certain. The V end was cut by 0 bases, the J end by 6 bases, with 11 bases between. The germline V gene encodes CDR1 LGHNA and CDR2 YNFKEQ. The CDR3 runs 14 residues. The CDR3 region is CASSQEVGGSEAFF. CDR3 sequence (DNA): TGTGCCAGCAGCCAAGAAGTGGGTGGATCTGAAGCTTTCTTT.